The rows below give T cell receptor beta chains drawn from one sample of a study of blood T cell repertoires in COVID-19. Profiling relied on immunoSEQ multiplex PCR, and the TCRdb table lists in-frame clones only, not all of them. The data contain 80,000 or so clones, around 80% of them singletons. The material sequenced was peripheral blood. All receptors come from a man in his sixties with acute or convalescent COVID-19. Both conserved end residues are part of each CDR3. Each record gives: clone size, V gene, D gene, J gene, CDR3 protein, CDR3 DNA. The D gene is left open where the match is weak. Clone size is shown for a subset of rows, as once, few, many or a class of expanded clone.

clone size: .
V gene: TRBV2
D gene: TRBD1
J gene: TRBJ1-4
CDR3 protein: CASLRDRHNEKLFF
CDR3 DNA: TGTGCCAGCCTTCGGGACAGGCATAATGAAAAACTGTTTTTT

clone size: .
V gene: TRBV6-1
D gene: .
J gene: TRBJ2-7
CDR3 protein: CASSDDRQETFRAEQYF
CDR3 DNA: TGTGCCAGCAGTGATGATAGACAGGAAACTTTTCGGGCCGAGCAGTACTTC

clone size: few
V gene: TRBV24-1
D gene: .
J gene: TRBJ1-2
CDR3 protein: CATSEEKNHSQGFGYYGYTF
CDR3 DNA: TGTGCCACCAGTGAGGAAAAAAACCATTCCCAGGGGTTTGGGTATTATGGCTACACCTTC

clone size: once
V gene: TRBV15
D gene: .
J gene: TRBJ1-3
CDR3 protein: CATSRGIEPVNTIYF
CDR3 DNA: TGTGCCACCAGCAGAGGAATAGAGCCTGTAAACACCATATATTTT

clone size: .
V gene: TRBV2
D gene: TRBD2
J gene: TRBJ2-2
CDR3 protein: CASSSGRDWTGELFF
CDR3 DNA: TGTGCCAGCAGTAGCGGGAGGGATTGGACCGGGGAGCTGTTTTTT

clone size: .
V gene: TRBV5-1
D gene: .
J gene: TRBJ1-4
CDR3 protein: CASKSGRGTNEKLFF
CDR3 DNA: TGCGCCAGCAAATCGGGGCGGGGGACTAATGAAAAACTGTTTTTT

clone size: .
V gene: TRBV5-1
D gene: .
J gene: TRBJ2-2
CDR3 protein: CASRPARGNTGELFF
CDR3 DNA: TGCGCCAGCAGACCGGCACGGGGGAACACCGGGGAGCTGTTTTTT

clone size: .
V gene: TRBV5-1
D gene: TRBD1
J gene: TRBJ1-6
CDR3 protein: CASSLEPQGANSPLHF
CDR3 DNA: TGCGCCAGCAGCTTGGAACCACAGGGGGCAAATTCACCCCTCCACTTT

clone size: .
V gene: TRBV5-4
D gene: TRBD1
J gene: TRBJ1-1
CDR3 protein: CASSSWTGGNTEAFF
CDR3 DNA: TGTGCCAGCAGTTCGTGGACAGGGGGGAACACTGAAGCTTTCTTT

clone size: .
V gene: TRBV6-2/TRBV6-3
D gene: .
J gene: TRBJ2-7
CDR3 protein: CASSFTTPYEQYF
CDR3 DNA: TGTGCCAGCAGTTTTACTACCCCCTACGAGCAGTACTTC

clone size: .
V gene: TRBV4-1
D gene: .
J gene: TRBJ2-7
CDR3 protein: CASSQAKEGSEQYF
CDR3 DNA: TGCGCCAGCAGCCAAGCGAAGGAGGGGAGCGAGCAGTACTTC

clone size: .
V gene: TRBV10-2
D gene: .
J gene: TRBJ2-5
CDR3 protein: CASMGAREETQYF
CDR3 DNA: TGCGCCAGCATGGGGGCTAGGGAGGAGACCCAGTACTTC

clone size: .
V gene: TRBV11-2
D gene: .
J gene: TRBJ2-1
CDR3 protein: CASSFARDKGILQFF
CDR3 DNA: TGTGCCAGCAGCTTTGCGAGGGACAAGGGAATTCTGCAGTTCTTC

clone size: .
V gene: TRBV18
D gene: .
J gene: TRBJ2-2
CDR3 protein: CASSPPTNTGELFF
CDR3 DNA: TGTGCCAGCTCACCTCCTACGAACACCGGGGAGCTGTTTTTT

clone size: .
V gene: TRBV5-1
D gene: TRBD1
J gene: TRBJ2-1
CDR3 protein: CASSWGTEHNEQFF
CDR3 DNA: TGCGCCAGCAGCTGGGGGACAGAGCACAATGAGCAGTTCTTC

clone size: .
V gene: TRBV9
D gene: TRBD1
J gene: TRBJ2-2
CDR3 protein: CASSVVAGQGFTGELFF
CDR3 DNA: TGTGCCAGCAGCGTAGTGGCAGGACAGGGATTTACCGGGGAGCTGTTTTTT

clone size: .
V gene: TRBV4-3
D gene: TRBD1
J gene: TRBJ1-2
CDR3 protein: CASSQDRGPYGYTF
CDR3 DNA: TGCGCCAGCAGCCAAGACAGGGGGCCCTATGGCTACACCTTC

clone size: .
V gene: TRBV3-1/TRBV3-2
D gene: .
J gene: TRBJ2-5
CDR3 protein: CASSPQTPGETQYF
CDR3 DNA: TGTGCCAGCAGCCCGCAAACTCCCGGGGAGACCCAGTACTTC

clone size: few
V gene: TRBV5-1
D gene: .
J gene: TRBJ2-3
CDR3 protein: CASSSDSPSTDTQYF
CDR3 DNA: TGCGCCAGCAGCTCCGACAGCCCTAGCACAGATACGCAGTATTTT

clone size: .
V gene: TRBV9
D gene: .
J gene: TRBJ1-2
CDR3 protein: CASSASGTSPDGYTF
CDR3 DNA: TGTGCCAGCAGCGCTTCCGGGACATCTCCGGATGGCTACACCTTC

clone size: .
V gene: TRBV30
D gene: .
J gene: TRBJ1-2
CDR3 protein: CAWSAQSGGYTF
CDR3 DNA: TGTGCCTGGAGTGCTCAGTCGGGTGGCTACACCTTC

clone size: once
V gene: TRBV28
D gene: TRBD2
J gene: TRBJ2-5
CDR3 protein: CASSLIAFRLAGVSQETQYF
CDR3 DNA: TGTGCCAGCAGTTTAATCGCCTTTAGGCTAGCGGGAGTTAGCCAAGAGACCCAGTACTTC

clone size: .
V gene: TRBV7-3
D gene: .
J gene: TRBJ1-3
CDR3 protein: CASSLQSSGNTIYF
CDR3 DNA: TGTGCCAGCAGCCTACAGAGCTCTGGAAACACCATATATTTT

clone size: few
V gene: TRBV2
D gene: .
J gene: TRBJ2-7
CDR3 protein: CASSGGLHKSYEQYF
CDR3 DNA: TGTGCCAGCAGTGGGGGACTCCATAAAAGCTACGAGCAGTACTTC

clone size: .
V gene: TRBV30
D gene: .
J gene: TRBJ1-1
CDR3 protein: CAWSVGGSSTEAFF
CDR3 DNA: TGTGCCTGGAGTGTGGGGGGGTCTTCGACTGAAGCTTTCTTT

clone size: .
V gene: TRBV7-2
D gene: .
J gene: TRBJ1-6
CDR3 protein: CASSLEGGKASPLHF
CDR3 DNA: TGTGCCAGCAGCTTAGAAGGAGGGAAAGCTTCACCCCTCCACTTT

clone size: .
V gene: TRBV5-4
D gene: .
J gene: TRBJ2-1
CDR3 protein: CASSYDLSSYNEQFF
CDR3 DNA: TGTGCCAGCAGCTATGACTTGAGCTCCTACAATGAGCAGTTCTTC

clone size: .
V gene: TRBV5-6
D gene: TRBD2
J gene: TRBJ2-3
CDR3 protein: CASSKGLAGTDTQYF
CDR3 DNA: TGTGCCAGCAGCAAAGGACTAGCGGGCACAGATACGCAGTATTTT

clone size: .
V gene: TRBV6-5
D gene: .
J gene: TRBJ1-6
CDR3 protein: CASRRGDNNSPLHF
CDR3 DNA: TGTGCCAGCAGACGCGGAGATAATAATTCACCCCTCCACTTT

clone size: .
V gene: TRBV6-2/TRBV6-3
D gene: .
J gene: TRBJ2-1
CDR3 protein: CASSRGRNEQFF
CDR3 DNA: TGTGCCAGCAGCCGAGGTCGGAATGAGCAGTTCTTC

clone size: .
V gene: TRBV4-3
D gene: .
J gene: TRBJ2-1
CDR3 protein: CASSQTGGDYNEQFF
CDR3 DNA: TGCGCCAGCAGCCAAACGGGGGGCGATTACAATGAGCAGTTCTTC

clone size: once
V gene: TRBV4-2
D gene: TRBD2
J gene: TRBJ2-1
CDR3 protein: CASSQDSSGGEQFF
CDR3 DNA: TGTGCCAGCAGCCAAGACTCGAGCGGGGGAGAGCAGTTCTTC

clone size: .
V gene: TRBV7-2
D gene: TRBD1
J gene: TRBJ2-5
CDR3 protein: CASSPGQGYGTQYF
CDR3 DNA: TGTGCCAGCAGCCCGGGACAGGGGTACGGGACCCAGTACTTC

clone size: .
V gene: TRBV7-9
D gene: .
J gene: TRBJ1-1
CDR3 protein: CASSFNMNTEAFF
CDR3 DNA: TGTGCCAGCAGTTTTAATATGAACACTGAAGCTTTCTTT

clone size: .
V gene: TRBV5-1
D gene: TRBD1
J gene: TRBJ1-2
CDR3 protein: CASSLGTGSNGYTF
CDR3 DNA: TGCGCCAGCAGCTTGGGGACAGGGTCTAATGGCTACACCTTC

clone size: .
V gene: TRBV27
D gene: TRBD1
J gene: TRBJ1-1
CDR3 protein: CASRGTGRGEAFF
CDR3 DNA: TGTGCCAGCAGGGGGACAGGGAGGGGCGAAGCTTTCTTT

clone size: .
V gene: TRBV28
D gene: TRBD1
J gene: TRBJ1-5
CDR3 protein: CASLDRGGSGWQPQHF
CDR3 DNA: TGTGCCAGCCTGGACAGGGGGGGCAGTGGGTGGCAGCCCCAGCATTTT

clone size: .
V gene: TRBV7-8
D gene: .
J gene: TRBJ1-3
CDR3 protein: CASSPRDVLSGNTIYF
CDR3 DNA: TGTGCCAGCAGCCCGCGGGACGTTCTCTCTGGAAACACCATATATTTT

clone size: .
V gene: TRBV5-1
D gene: .
J gene: TRBJ1-1
CDR3 protein: CASRYDSGYAEAFF
CDR3 DNA: TGCGCCAGCAGATACGACAGTGGATATGCTGAAGCTTTCTTT

clone size: .
V gene: TRBV15
D gene: TRBD1
J gene: TRBJ1-6
CDR3 protein: CATSRDPRQGGSPLHF
CDR3 DNA: TGTGCCACCAGCAGAGATCCTAGGCAGGGGGGATCACCCCTCCACTTT

clone size: .
V gene: TRBV7-2
D gene: TRBD2
J gene: TRBJ2-7
CDR3 protein: CASSLTSGSDSEQYF
CDR3 DNA: TGTGCCAGCAGCTTGACTAGCGGGAGTGATAGCGAGCAGTACTTC

clone size: .
V gene: TRBV7-2
D gene: .
J gene: TRBJ2-2
CDR3 protein: CASSFGEWGGELFF
CDR3 DNA: TGTGCCAGCAGCTTCGGGGAATGGGGCGGGGAGCTGTTTTTT

clone size: .
V gene: TRBV10-3
D gene: .
J gene: TRBJ1-3
CDR3 protein: CATLREDTIYF
CDR3 DNA: TGTGCCACCCTACGCGAGGACACCATATATTTT

clone size: .
V gene: TRBV27
D gene: .
J gene: TRBJ1-6
CDR3 protein: CASSLAGRASPLHF
CDR3 DNA: TGTGCCAGCAGTTTAGCAGGCAGGGCATCACCCCTCCACTTT

clone size: once
V gene: TRBV18
D gene: TRBD1
J gene: TRBJ1-6
CDR3 protein: CASSPGTGASPLHF
CDR3 DNA: TGTGCCAGCTCACCCGGGACAGGGGCTTCACCCCTCCACTTT

clone size: .
V gene: TRBV21-1
D gene: .
J gene: TRBJ1-3
CDR3 protein: CASTPGSSGNTIYF
CDR3 DNA: TGTGCCAGTACTCCCGGGAGCTCTGGAAACACCATATATTTT

clone size: few
V gene: TRBV28
D gene: .
J gene: TRBJ2-7
CDR3 protein: CASRDSTTYEQYF
CDR3 DNA: TGTGCCAGCAGAGACAGTACTACCTACGAGCAGTACTTC

clone size: .
V gene: TRBV19
D gene: .
J gene: TRBJ2-7
CDR3 protein: CASSMVGPPSGEQYF
CDR3 DNA: TGTGCCAGTAGTATGGTAGGTCCTCCCTCGGGGGAGCAGTACTTC

clone size: .
V gene: TRBV19
D gene: .
J gene: TRBJ2-7
CDR3 protein: CASFTRVRRTNNYEQYF
CDR3 DNA: TGTGCCAGTTTCACACGCGTACGGAGGACTAATAACTACGAGCAGTACTTC

clone size: .
V gene: TRBV15
D gene: TRBD1
J gene: TRBJ1-5
CDR3 protein: CATSRATGQTNQPQHF
CDR3 DNA: TGTGCCACCAGCAGAGCCACGGGACAGACCAATCAGCCCCAGCATTTT

clone size: .
V gene: TRBV18
D gene: .
J gene: TRBJ2-3
CDR3 protein: CASSPVSNTDTQYF
CDR3 DNA: TGTGCCAGCTCACCAGTGTCCAACACAGATACGCAGTATTTT

clone size: .
V gene: TRBV24-1
D gene: .
J gene: TRBJ2-3
CDR3 protein: CATSDPDRPGGTDTQYF
CDR3 DNA: TGTGCCACCAGTGATCCAGACAGGCCCGGAGGCACAGATACGCAGTATTTT

clone size: .
V gene: TRBV7-2
D gene: .
J gene: TRBJ1-6
CDR3 protein: CASSLGGAGQNSPLHF
CDR3 DNA: TGTGCCAGCAGCTTAGGCGGCGCAGGGCAGAATTCACCCCTCCACTTT

clone size: .
V gene: TRBV5-1
D gene: .
J gene: TRBJ2-3
CDR3 protein: CASSLVSGSTDTQYF
CDR3 DNA: TGCGCCAGCAGCTTGGTGAGCGGGAGCACAGATACGCAGTATTTT

clone size: .
V gene: TRBV9
D gene: TRBD2
J gene: TRBJ2-7
CDR3 protein: CASSPQTGGPLGEQYF
CDR3 DNA: TGTGCCAGCAGCCCTCAGACGGGAGGGCCTCTGGGGGAGCAGTACTTC

clone size: .
V gene: TRBV12-5
D gene: TRBD1
J gene: TRBJ1-1
CDR3 protein: CASLTGQGNTEAFF
CDR3 DNA: TGTGCTAGTTTAACGGGACAGGGGAACACTGAAGCTTTCTTT

clone size: .
V gene: TRBV28
D gene: .
J gene: TRBJ2-1
CDR3 protein: CASSDPTGSSYNEQFF
CDR3 DNA: TGTGCCAGCAGCGACCCGACAGGAAGCTCCTACAATGAGCAGTTCTTC

clone size: .
V gene: TRBV18
D gene: TRBD1
J gene: TRBJ2-7
CDR3 protein: CASSPPGQYEQYF
CDR3 DNA: TGTGCCAGCTCACCGCCGGGACAGTACGAGCAGTACTTC